Listed below are T cell receptor beta chains from one sample, sequenced in a study of cytomegalovirus exposure and HLA in healthy donors. Sequencing used immunoSEQ multiplex PCR; TCRdb keeps in-frame clones, though not all of them. The table shows roughly 150,000 clones, with 60% to 80% occurring only once. Source material: PBMCs. The receptors originated from a male donor in good health and CMV-seronegative. CDR3s include the opening cysteine and the closing phenylalanine or tryptophan. The D gene is left open where the match is weak. Not all rows give a size; the values are once, few, many and, for expanded clones, a class.

TRBV19	TRBJ2-1	-	15	TRBD2	CASSVVAGAYNEQFF	TGTGCCAGTAGTGTCGTGGCGGGAGCTTACAATGAGCAGTTCTTC
TRBV28	TRBJ1-6	-	14	-	CASSSNPRVSPLHF	TGTGCCAGCAGTTCCAACCCCAGGGTCTCACCCCTCCACTTT
TRBV11-3	TRBJ1-1	-	14	-	CASSFSGLNTEAFF	TGTGCCAGCAGCTTTTCCGGTTTGAACACTGAAGCTTTCTTT
TRBV9	TRBJ1-2	-	12	-	CASSEGVDGYTF	TGTGCCAGCAGCGAGGGGGTCGATGGCTACACCTTC
TRBV28	TRBJ1-1	few	15	TRBD1	CASRGDRGVNTEAFF	TGTGCCAGCAGGGGGGACAGGGGCGTAAACACTGAAGCTTTCTTT
TRBV7-3	TRBJ1-1	-	14	-	CASSSGLSNTEAFF	TGTGCCAGCAGCTCGGGACTGTCGAACACTGAAGCTTTCTTT
TRBV7-9	TRBJ2-7	-	15	TRBD1	CASSTTRTGEGEQYF	TGTGCCAGCAGCACAACCCGGACAGGGGAAGGCGAGCAGTACTTC
TRBV21-1	TRBJ1-2	-	16	-	CASSRALTGQFYGYTF	TGTGCCAGCAGCAGGGCACTTACGGGACAGTTCTATGGCTACACCTTC
TRBV28	TRBJ1-2	-	15	TRBD1	CASSLSGTAWDGYTF	TGTGCCAGCAGTTTATCCGGGACAGCCTGGGATGGCTACACCTTC
TRBV10-3	TRBJ1-2	-	16	TRBD1	CAISESLGGAGYGYTF	TGTGCCATCAGTGAGTCGCTAGGGGGCGCTGGCTATGGCTACACCTTC
TRBV2	TRBJ1-3	-	15	-	CASSEGAYSGNTIYF	TGTGCCAGCAGTGAAGGGGCCTACTCTGGAAACACCATATATTTT
TRBV19	TRBJ1-1	-	13	-	CASGQHMNTEAFF	TGTGCCAGTGGACAGCACATGAACACTGAAGCTTTCTTT
TRBV29-1	TRBJ2-6	-	12	-	CSGYSGANVLTF	TGCAGCGGTTACTCTGGGGCCAACGTCCTGACTTTC
TRBV19	TRBJ2-3	-	15	-	CASSTLQAITDTQYF	TGTGCCAGTAGTACATTGCAAGCGATTACGGATACGCAGTATTTT
TRBV5-1	TRBJ2-1	once	15	-	CASSFAGPSYNEQFF	TGCGCCAGCAGCTTCGCGGGGCCCTCCTACAATGAGCAGTTCTTC
TRBV28	TRBJ1-4	-	14	-	CASSPLGEEEKLFF	TGTGCCAGCAGTCCCTTGGGAGAGGAGGAAAAACTGTTTTTT
TRBV18	TRBJ2-5	-	13	-	CASSRDILETQYF	TGTGCCAGCTCACGGGACATTCTAGAGACCCAGTACTTC
TRBV25-1	TRBJ2-1	-	17	TRBD2	CASSEYSRTSTGDEQFF	TGTGCCAGCAGTGAATATTCCCGGACTAGTACGGGCGATGAGCAGTTCTTC
TRBV7-9	TRBJ2-3	-	14	-	CASSPSAGTDTQYF	TGTGCCAGCAGCCCCAGCGCGGGCACAGATACGCAGTATTTT
TRBV10-2	TRBJ2-1	once	14	TRBD2	CASSEPSGSPEQFF	TGCGCCAGCAGTGAGCCTAGCGGGAGCCCGGAGCAGTTCTTC
TRBV6-5	TRBJ2-7	-	14	TRBD1	CASSGRTGLGEQYF	TGTGCCAGCAGTGGAAGGACAGGGTTAGGCGAGCAGTACTTC
TRBV28	TRBJ1-1	-	14	-	CASIAGPLNTEAFF	TGTGCCAGCATAGCGGGACCCTTGAACACTGAAGCTTTCTTT
TRBV6-1	TRBJ1-5	-	16	-	CASSEAKGRGNQPQHF	TGTGCCAGCAGTGAAGCAAAGGGGCGCGGCAATCAGCCCCAGCATTTT
TRBV6-1	TRBJ1-1	-	12	-	CASSETGTEAFF	TGTGCCAGCAGTGAGACGGGCACTGAAGCTTTCTTT
TRBV6-1	TRBJ1-5	-	15	TRBD1	CASSEPGQGLQPQHF	TGTGCCAGCAGTGAACCTGGACAGGGCCTCCAGCCCCAGCATTTT
TRBV25-1	TRBJ2-5	-	15	-	CASSEYGYARETQYF	TGTGCCAGCAGTGAATATGGGTATGCGAGGGAGACCCAGTACTTC
TRBV5-1	TRBJ1-1	-	15	TRBD1	CASSSRQGARTEAFF	TGCGCCAGCAGCTCCCGACAGGGGGCGAGGACTGAAGCTTTCTTT
TRBV6-6	TRBJ2-7	-	11	-	CASSLDSEQYF	TGTGCCAGCAGTTTGGACAGCGAGCAGTACTTC
TRBV11-3	TRBJ1-1	-	13	TRBD1	CASSFAGGTEAFF	TGTGCCAGCAGCTTTGCAGGGGGCACTGAAGCTTTCTTT
TRBV27	TRBJ2-5	-	13	TRBD1	CASSSQGKETQYF	TGTGCCAGCAGTTCACAGGGGAAAGAGACCCAGTACTTC
TRBV4-1	TRBJ2-5	-	16	-	CASSQGGGGLQETQYF	TGCGCCAGCAGCCAAGGGGGCGGGGGCCTCCAAGAGACCCAGTACTTC